The rows below give T cell receptor beta chains drawn from one sample of a study of PD-1 blockade in classical Hodgkin lymphoma. The repertoire was sequenced with immunoSEQ multiplex PCR; TCRdb's copy has only in-frame clones and lacks some. The table records 66,000 or so clones, 71% of them present only once. Sequencing was performed on peripheral blood mononuclear cells (PBMCs), taken before the second cycle of nivolumab. The source of these receptors is a human donor with classical Hodgkin lymphoma. Each CDR3 is given with its conserved first and last residue. D genes are given only for firm matches. Only part of the rows carry a size: once, few, many, or a class if the clone is expanded.

v_gene: TRBV19; d_gene: -; j_gene: TRBJ1-4; abundance: -; CDR3nt: TGTGCCAGTAGCCTTGGACAGCGGAGTGCAACTAATGAAAAACTGTTTTTT; CDR3aa: CASSLGQRSATNEKLFF
v_gene: TRBV7-6; d_gene: -; j_gene: TRBJ2-7; abundance: few; CDR3nt: TGTGCCAGCAGCTTAGGCGGAGGCGAGCAGTACTTC; CDR3aa: CASSLGGGEQYF
v_gene: TRBV7-9; d_gene: TRBD2; j_gene: TRBJ2-1; abundance: -; CDR3nt: TGTGCCAGCAGCATTAGCGGGACCCCGGGTGAGCAGTTCTTC; CDR3aa: CASSISGTPGEQFF
v_gene: TRBV7-8; d_gene: -; j_gene: TRBJ2-1; abundance: -; CDR3nt: TGTGCCAGCAGTCTAGGGTTGGTTGGGGAGCAGTTCTTC; CDR3aa: CASSLGLVGEQFF
v_gene: TRBV9; d_gene: -; j_gene: TRBJ2-1; abundance: -; CDR3nt: TGTGCCAGCAGCTGGAGTGTCTGGGGTGAGCAGTTCTTC; CDR3aa: CASSWSVWGEQFF
v_gene: TRBV5-4; d_gene: -; j_gene: TRBJ1-5; abundance: few; CDR3nt: TGTGCCAGCAGCTCAGGGAGGGAAGATCAGCCCCAGCATTTT; CDR3aa: CASSSGREDQPQHF
v_gene: TRBV5-1; d_gene: TRBD1; j_gene: TRBJ2-2; abundance: once; CDR3nt: TGCGCCAGCAGCCTAAGGACAGGGGGCAAGGACACCGGGGAGCTGTTTTTT; CDR3aa: CASSLRTGGKDTGELFF
v_gene: TRBV7-3; d_gene: TRBD1; j_gene: TRBJ2-2; abundance: once; CDR3nt: TGTGCCAGCACCCCGGACAGGGGTTCACCCGGGGAGCTGTTTTTT; CDR3aa: CASTPDRGSPGELFF
v_gene: TRBV7-8; d_gene: TRBD2; j_gene: TRBJ2-3; abundance: -; CDR3nt: TGTGCCAGCAGCTTAGGGAAACTAGCGTCTAGCACAGATACGCAGTATTTT; CDR3aa: CASSLGKLASSTDTQYF
v_gene: TRBV2; d_gene: -; j_gene: TRBJ1-2; abundance: few; CDR3nt: TGTGCCAGCGGTAATGGTAGGGGATGGGGCTACACCTTC; CDR3aa: CASGNGRGWGYTF
v_gene: TRBV11-3; d_gene: -; j_gene: TRBJ2-3; abundance: once; CDR3nt: TGTGCCAGCAGCTTACGCGGCACAGATACGCAGTATTTT; CDR3aa: CASSLRGTDTQYF
v_gene: TRBV5-1; d_gene: -; j_gene: TRBJ2-2; abundance: -; CDR3nt: TGCGCCAGCAGCTTACAGGGCGGGAACACCGGGGAGCTGTTTTTT; CDR3aa: CASSLQGGNTGELFF
v_gene: TRBV19; d_gene: TRBD2; j_gene: TRBJ2-1; abundance: few; CDR3nt: TGTGCCAGTGGGTGGACTAGCGGGAGGGGTGAGCAGTTCTTC; CDR3aa: CASGWTSGRGEQFF
v_gene: TRBV18; d_gene: TRBD2; j_gene: TRBJ2-5; abundance: few; CDR3nt: TGTGCCAGCTCTCTCGGACTAGCGGGAGAGACCCAGTACTTC; CDR3aa: CASSLGLAGETQYF
v_gene: TRBV18; d_gene: TRBD2; j_gene: TRBJ2-1; abundance: -; CDR3nt: TGTGCCAGCTCACCAAGCGGGGGCGAAGGGGAGCAGTTCTTC; CDR3aa: CASSPSGGEGEQFF
v_gene: TRBV6-4; d_gene: -; j_gene: TRBJ1-6; abundance: -; CDR3nt: TGTGCCAGCAGTGACGCTAGACCGTCCTATAATTCACCCCTCCACTTT; CDR3aa: CASSDARPSYNSPLHF
v_gene: TRBV7-6; d_gene: -; j_gene: TRBJ2-3; abundance: -; CDR3nt: TGTGCCAGCAGCTTAAGTTCTGGGGGCAGCACAGATACGCAGTATTTT; CDR3aa: CASSLSSGGSTDTQYF
v_gene: TRBV6-6; d_gene: TRBD1; j_gene: TRBJ2-2; abundance: -; CDR3nt: TGTGCCAGCATTTGGGGGGGACAGGGTCTCAACGGGGAGCTGTTTTTT; CDR3aa: CASIWGGQGLNGELFF
v_gene: TRBV5-5; d_gene: TRBD1; j_gene: TRBJ2-1; abundance: -; CDR3nt: TGTGCCAGCAGCTTTGAAGACAGGGGGCCGAGCTCCTACAATGAGCAGTTCTTC; CDR3aa: CASSFEDRGPSSYNEQFF
v_gene: TRBV5-4; d_gene: -; j_gene: TRBJ1-5; abundance: -; CDR3nt: TGTGCCAGCAGCTCGGGACTATATAGCAATCAGCCCCAGCATTTT; CDR3aa: CASSSGLYSNQPQHF
v_gene: TRBV11-3; d_gene: -; j_gene: TRBJ2-7; abundance: -; CDR3nt: TGTGCCAGCAGCTTGCTGGGGTCCTACGAGCAGTACTTC; CDR3aa: CASSLLGSYEQYF
v_gene: TRBV4-1; d_gene: TRBD1; j_gene: TRBJ1-1; abundance: few; CDR3nt: TGCGCCAGCAGCCAAGAGGTGACAGGGGCAGAAGCTTTCTTT; CDR3aa: CASSQEVTGAEAFF
v_gene: TRBV6-5; d_gene: TRBD1; j_gene: TRBJ2-7; abundance: few; CDR3nt: TGTGCCAGCAGTTTCATCCGGGACAGGGGCTCCTACGAGCAGTACTTC; CDR3aa: CASSFIRDRGSYEQYF
v_gene: TRBV25-1; d_gene: TRBD2; j_gene: TRBJ2-1; abundance: -; CDR3nt: TGTGCCAGCAGCTCCCAAGCGACTAGCGGGAGTTACGAGCAGTTCTTC; CDR3aa: CASSSQATSGSYEQFF
v_gene: TRBV27; d_gene: -; j_gene: TRBJ2-7; abundance: -; CDR3nt: TGTGCCAGCAGCGAATACCCAGGTCTCTCCTACGAGCAGTACTTC; CDR3aa: CASSEYPGLSYEQYF
v_gene: TRBV5-1; d_gene: -; j_gene: TRBJ1-3; abundance: -; CDR3nt: TGCGCCAGCAGCTTGGGGCCATACCGGTTCTCTGGAAACACCATATATTTT; CDR3aa: CASSLGPYRFSGNTIYF
v_gene: TRBV5-1; d_gene: -; j_gene: TRBJ1-1; abundance: few; CDR3nt: TGCGCCAGCAGCTCGGATTTACAGGTGGGCGCTGAAGCTTTCTTT; CDR3aa: CASSSDLQVGAEAFF
v_gene: TRBV28; d_gene: -; j_gene: TRBJ1-2; abundance: once; CDR3nt: TGTGCCAGCGGACTTCAATCCTATGGCTACACCTTC; CDR3aa: CASGLQSYGYTF
v_gene: TRBV10-3; d_gene: -; j_gene: TRBJ1-2; abundance: -; CDR3nt: TGTGCCACCACAGCGGACTATGGCTACACCTTC; CDR3aa: CATTADYGYTF
v_gene: TRBV7-2; d_gene: -; j_gene: TRBJ1-1; abundance: -; CDR3nt: TGTGCCAGCAGCTCTACAGTTGATTATGTGAACACTGAAGCTTTCTTT; CDR3aa: CASSSTVDYVNTEAFF
v_gene: TRBV14; d_gene: -; j_gene: TRBJ1-6; abundance: -; CDR3nt: TGTGCCAGCAGCCCCTCAGGAGGGGATTCACCCCTCCACTTT; CDR3aa: CASSPSGGDSPLHF
v_gene: TRBV14; d_gene: TRBD2; j_gene: TRBJ2-7; abundance: -; CDR3nt: TGTGCCAGCAGCGATGAAGGGACTAGCGGGAGGGGGTTCGGCGAGCAGTACTTC; CDR3aa: CASSDEGTSGRGFGEQYF
v_gene: TRBV6-1; d_gene: -; j_gene: TRBJ2-7; abundance: -; CDR3nt: TGTGCCAGCAGGGGCCTGGTCTCCGGCTCCTACGAGCAGTACTTC; CDR3aa: CASRGLVSGSYEQYF
v_gene: TRBV7-3; d_gene: -; j_gene: TRBJ2-5; abundance: few; CDR3nt: TGTGCCAGCAGCTTAATCGGCGGGGAGACCCAGTACTTC; CDR3aa: CASSLIGGETQYF
v_gene: TRBV6-1; d_gene: -; j_gene: TRBJ2-7; abundance: once; CDR3nt: TGTGCCAGCTCGAACGGGGCAGGTTCCTACGAGCAGTACTTC; CDR3aa: CASSNGAGSYEQYF
v_gene: TRBV2; d_gene: -; j_gene: TRBJ2-1; abundance: -; CDR3nt: TGTGCCAGCAGTGAGTGGGGGCCCCGCTCCTACAATGAGCAGTTCTTC; CDR3aa: CASSEWGPRSYNEQFF
v_gene: TRBV4-1; d_gene: TRBD1; j_gene: TRBJ1-4; abundance: -; CDR3nt: TGCGCCAGCAGCCAGCCGGACAGGGGGCGAGGTGGGGAAAAACTGTTTTTT; CDR3aa: CASSQPDRGRGGEKLFF